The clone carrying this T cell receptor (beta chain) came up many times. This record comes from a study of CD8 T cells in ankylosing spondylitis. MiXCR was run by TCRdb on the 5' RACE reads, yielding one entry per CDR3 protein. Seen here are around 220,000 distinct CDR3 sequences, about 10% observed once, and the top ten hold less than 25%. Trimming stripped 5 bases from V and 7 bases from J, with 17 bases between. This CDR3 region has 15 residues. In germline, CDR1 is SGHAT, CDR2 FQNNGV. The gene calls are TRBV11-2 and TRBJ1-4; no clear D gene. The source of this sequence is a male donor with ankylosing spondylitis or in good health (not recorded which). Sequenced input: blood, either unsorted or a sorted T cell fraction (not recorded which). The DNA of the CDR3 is TGTGCCAGCAGCCCCCGGAGAGGGCTGGTTGAAAAACTGTTTTTT. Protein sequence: CASSPRRGLVEKLFF.